Below, 19 T cell receptor beta chains from the same sample are listed, as sequenced in a study of blood T cell repertoires in COVID-19. Using immunoSEQ multiplex PCR, the repertoire was profiled, and TCRdb retains in-frame clones only, with some absent. The sample records 50,000 to 70,000 clones, around three quarters being singletons. The sample taken for sequencing was peripheral blood. These receptors came from a man aged 60 to 75 with acute or convalescent COVID-19.

The rearrangement joins TRBV6-5 to TRBJ1-1; a weak D match, TRBD1 (6 bases). There are 12 residues in the CDR3. Trimming pared 5 bases from V and 11 bases from J, leaving 15 bases between. Germline loops: CDR1 MNHEY, CDR2 SVGAGI. This CDR3 reads CASSHNRESAFF. The CDR3 bases are TGTGCCAGCAGTCATAACAGGGAGTCGGCTTTCTTT.

This clone was observed once. The rearrangement links TRBV24-1 to TRBJ2-1; D is possibly TRBD1 (7 bases). The CDR3 runs to 16 residues. With 4 bases removed from V and 6 bases from J, the gap between germline ends came to 18 bases. The germline V gene encodes CDR1 KGHDR and CDR2 SFDVKD. The CDR3 nucleotides are TGTGCCACCAGTGACCCCGGACAGGCCGGGAGCAATGAGCAGTTCTTC. Its protein is CATSDPGQAGSNEQFF.

Only one count was recorded for this clone. The gene calls are TRBV2 and TRBJ2-1; D is perhaps TRBD2 (5 bases). V gave up 6 bases and J gave up 4 bases, with 13 bases separating them. CDR1 is SNHLY, CDR2 FYNNEI, per germline. The CDR3 has 14 amino acids. CDR3: CASRRAGPYNEQFF. Here the CDR3 DNA reads TGTGCCAGCAGGAGGGCAGGCCCATACAATGAGCAGTTCTTC. Combining the CDR3 with reference TRBV2 and TRBJ2-1 gives the whole variable domain EPEVTQTPSHQVTQMGQEVILRCVPISNHLYFYWYRQILGQKVEFLVSFYNNEISEKSEIFDDQFSVERPDGSNFTLKIRSTKLEDSAMYFCASRRAGPYNEQFFGPGTRLTVL.

The V gene is TRBV3-1 (or the pseudogene TRBV3-2), the J gene TRBJ1-3; a weak D match, TRBD1 (5 bases). Trimming removed 2 bases from V and 1 base from J, with 6 bases in between. This CDR3 contains 14 residues. Germline-derived CDR1 and CDR2 are LGHDT and YNNKEL (reference sequence). The CDR3 protein is CASSQQGSGNTIYF. The DNA of the CDR3 is TGTGCCAGCAGCCAACAGGGTTCTGGAAACACCATATATTTT.

The chain has TRBV7-3 and TRBJ1-1; the D gene is possibly TRBD1 (5 bases). This CDR3 has 15 residues. The germline CDR1 and CDR2 sequences are SGHTA and FQGTGA. V was clipped by 1 base and J by 4 bases, with 13 bases between them. The CDR3 is CASSLMAGLTTEAFF. The CDR3 nucleotides read TGTGCCAGCAGCTTAATGGCAGGGCTAACCACTGAAGCTTTCTTT.

This chain joins TRBV27 and TRBJ2-3; 10 nucleotides agree with TRBD2. V dropped 2 bases and J dropped 1; count of bases not matched to a gene: 3. Per germline, CDR1 MNHEY and CDR2 SMNVEV (reference sequence). The CDR3 runs 16 residues. The CDR3 region is CASSLLLAGGTDTQYF. The DNA for the CDR3 is TGTGCCAGCAGTTTACTTCTAGCGGGAGGCACAGATACGCAGTATTTT.

This rearrangement joins TRBV6-5 to TRBJ2-5; 9 nucleotides align to TRBD2. Germline assignment: CDR1 MNHEY and CDR2 SVGAGI. V shed 5 bases and J 5 bases; nucleotides not matched to a gene: 6. This CDR3 is built from 14 residues. The DNA for the CDR3 is TGTGCCAGCAGTAGACTAGCGGCAGAGGAGACCCAGTACTTC. It specifies CASSRLAAEETQYF.

The chain couples TRBV5-1 to TRBJ2-7; the match to TRBD2 covers 16 bases. The CDR3 totals 18 residues. Trimming at V came to 4 bases and at J to 5 bases, leaving 12 bases not matched to a gene. Per the germline V gene, CDR1 is SGHRS and CDR2 is YFSETQ. The CDR3 DNA is TGCGCCAGCAGCCGTGGGGGACTAGCGGGAGGGTCGGGCGACGAGCAGTACTTC. This encodes CASSRGGLAGGSGDEQYF.

CDR3 sequence: CASSQSVSTDTQYF. In DNA form, the CDR3 reads TGTGCCAGCAGCCAGTCCGTTAGCACAGATACGCAGTATTTT. V usage is TRBV3-1 (or the pseudogene TRBV3-2) and J usage is TRBJ2-3, with unresolved D. Trimming stripped 3 bases from V and 0 bases from J, with 7 bases between. Germline lookup yields CDR1 LGHDT and CDR2 YNNKEL (reference sequence). CDR3 size: 14 residues.

The chain links TRBV5-1 to TRBJ1-3; no definite D call. Germline-derived CDR1 and CDR2 are SGHRS and YFSETQ. The CDR3 has 15 residues. Trimming pared 6 bases from V and 4 bases from J, leaving 17 bases between. CDR3 region: CASTLGPEGGNTIYF. DNA for the CDR3: TGCGCCAGCACCCTAGGGCCCGAGGGAGGAAACACCATATATTTT.

This clone was seen a few times. The V gene is TRBV3-1 (or the pseudogene TRBV3-2), the J gene TRBJ1-6; D is undetermined. V lost 2 bases and J 10 bases, leaving 12 bases between the germline ends. There are 14 residues in the CDR3. Germline CDR1 is LGHDT and CDR2 is YNNKEL (reference sequence). The CDR3 DNA reads as TGTGCCAGCAGCCAAACGGGTACGGAATCACCCCTCCACTTT. Translating it yields CASSQTGTESPLHF.

The gene calls are TRBV7-2 and TRBJ2-1; D ambiguous. V was shortened by 1 base and J by 6 bases, with 7 bases between the two germline ends. Germline V lookup: CDR1 SGHTA, CDR2 FQGNSA. The CDR3 is 13 amino acids. CDR3: CASSLDYPNEQFF. Here the CDR3 DNA reads TGTGCCAGCAGCTTAGACTACCCCAATGAGCAGTTCTTC.

The chain joins TRBV19 to TRBJ1-2; the D is unclear. CDR1 is LNHDA, CDR2 SQIVND, per germline (reference sequence). This CDR3 is 16 amino acids long. Trimming stripped 2 bases from V and 0 bases from J, with 13 bases between. The CDR3 DNA is TGTGCCAGTAGTATACTGACGGAAACAGCTAACTATGGCTACACCTTC. Protein sequence: CASSILTETANYGYTF. Based on the CDR3 plus reference TRBV19 and TRBJ1-2, the full variable domain is DGGITQSPKYLFRKEGQNVTLSCEQNLNHDAMYWYRQDPGQGLRLIYYSQIVNDFQKGDIAEGYSVSREKKESFPLTVTSAQKNPTAFYLCASSILTETANYGYTFGSGTRLTVV.

V is TRBV9 and J is TRBJ2-7, with TRBD2 as a possible D gene (6 bases). Per germline, CDR1 SGDLS and CDR2 YYNGEE. The CDR3 has 16 amino acids. Trimming pared 2 bases from V and 9 bases from J, leaving 24 bases between. The CDR3 bases are TGTGCCAGCAGCGTTGGCCTGCCCGCGGGAAGGGATCGGCAGTACTTC. Translation gives CASSVGLPAGRDRQYF.

The J gene is TRBJ2-3, the V gene TRBV5-1; TRBD2 aligns across 13 bases. The germline V gene encodes CDR1 SGHRS and CDR2 YFSETQ. Trimming took 4 bases from V and 0 from J; bases not matched to a gene: 8. There are 18 residues in the CDR3. The CDR3 region is CASSSGLAGALSTDTQYF. The CDR3 DNA reads TGCGCCAGCAGCAGCGGACTAGCGGGAGCCCTGAGCACAGATACGCAGTATTTT.

This clone was found a few times. This sequence joins TRBV24-1 and TRBJ2-1; 12 positions agree with TRBD1. The CDR3 totals 17 residues. J lost 0 bases, V lost 4 bases, and 3 bases had no gene match. CDR1 is KGHDR and CDR2 is SFDVKD in the germline V gene. The CDR3 nucleotides read TGTGCCACCAGTGACACGGGACAGGGGGCCTCCTACAATGAGCAGTTCTTC. Translating it yields CATSDTGQGASYNEQFF.

The chain carries TRBV2 and TRBJ1-2; TRBD1 might be the D (6 bases). V lost 4 bases and J lost 4, with 19 bases in between. Germline values: CDR1 SNHLY, CDR2 FYNNEI. The length of the CDR3 is 16 residues. The DNA of the CDR3 is TGTGCCAGCAGTGCCCCGGGGGGGCAGCTATTCTATGGCTACACCTTC. This sequence encodes CASSAPGGQLFYGYTF.

The chain carries TRBV7-2 and TRBJ2-1; 7 nucleotides align to TRBD1. The V gene's germline CDR1 is SGHTA and CDR2 FQGNSA. With V trimmed by 3 bases and J by 16 bases, 12 bases remained unmatched. The length of the CDR3 is 13 residues. The CDR3 DNA reads as TGTGCCAGCAGCTTTTCGACGGGACAGCTTGTCTTCTTC. Translation: CASSFSTGQLVFF.

This chain uses TRBV9 with TRBJ2-5; 7 nucleotides line up with TRBD1. This CDR3 is 15 amino acids long. Trimming removed 6 bases from V and 0 bases from J; junction bases left unmatched: 8. Per the germline V gene, CDR1 is SGDLS and CDR2 is YYNGEE. Here the CDR3 DNA reads TGTGCCAGCACCCGAGGGACAGCGTACCAAGAGACCCAGTACTTC. This codes for CASTRGTAYQETQYF. The full variable domain, with the rest looked up from reference TRBV9 and TRBJ2-5, is DSGVTQTPKHLITATGQRVTLRCSPRSGDLSVYWYQQSLDQGLQFLIQYYNGEERAKGNILERFSAQQFPDLHSELNLSSLELGDSALYFCASTRGTAYQETQYFGPGTRLLVL.